These 5 T cell receptor beta chains originate from one sample sequenced in a study of blood T cells in healthy people across ages. Then a second PCR, running roughly 7 to 11 cycles, was carried out with a sample-barcoded 5' primer and a J-beta primer mix. TCRdb re-derived calls from the 5' RACE reads in MiXCR, one entry per CDR3 protein. The sample comprises about 1,800,000 distinct CDR3 sequences, roughly 27% of which are singletons, and 7.7% rests with the top ten. Sequencing was performed on blood. These TCRs come from a woman in her twenties or thirties in good health.

The chain recombines TRBV5-1 with TRBJ2-3, with 9 bases identical to TRBD2. V gave up 8 bases and J gave up 1 base; unmatched junction bases: 5. Germline V lookup: CDR1 SGHRS, CDR2 YFSETQ. The CDR3 covers 14 residues. The CDR3 nucleotides are TGCGCCAGTCTTCCTAGCGGGGGCACAGATACGCAGTATTTT. Amino acid sequence: CASLPSGGTDTQYF.

In its sample, this clonotype was seen many times. The chain joins TRBV6-5 to TRBJ2-1, with D unresolved. This CDR3 has 13 amino acids. CDR1 and CDR2 from the germline V gene are MNHEY and SVGAGI. V gave up 8 bases and J gave up 6 bases, with 14 bases separating them. The CDR3 nucleotides read TGTGCCAGCGGGCTACCGGCGAGCAATGAGCAGTTCTTC. Protein product: CASGLPASNEQFF.

Details on this clonotype: The junction departs from the called germline gene at one end, perhaps through a read error. The CDR3 sequence: CASARQGNSPPHF. CDR3 bases: TGTGCCAGCGCTAGGCAGGGCAATTCACCCCCCCACTTT. The rearrangement uses TRBV12-3 or TRBV12-4 and TRBJ1-6; a weak D match, TRBD1 (5 bases). CDR3 size: 13 residues.

The chain recombines TRBV20-1 with TRBJ2-7; D is possibly TRBD1 (5 bases). Germline V gene lookup returns CDR1 DFQATT and CDR2 SNEGSKA (reference sequence). This CDR3 contains 14 residues. Trimming stripped 3 bases from V and 0 bases from J, with 12 bases between. CDR3 protein: CSASRQMSSYEQYF. The DNA for the CDR3 is TGCAGTGCTAGCCGACAGATGAGCTCCTACGAGCAGTACTTC.

This clonotype came up once. Given a much more abundant clone one base away, this may be a read error. CDR3 loop: CASSQGTGEGNIQFF. In DNA, the CDR3 is TGCGCCAGCAGCCAAGGGACGGGGGAGGGAAACATTCAGTTCTTC. This rearrangement joins TRBV5-1 to TRBJ2-1; TRBD2 matches at 7 bases. V shed 4 bases, J shed 13 bases, and the junction held 17 bases outside the gene matches. This CDR3 region has 15 residues. The germline CDR1 and CDR2 sequences are SGHRS and YFSETQ.